This passage covers 5 T cell receptor beta chains from one sample sequenced in a study of blood T cell repertoires in COVID-19. Measured with immunoSEQ multiplex PCR; TCRdb has only the in-frame clones, and not every one. The profile covers under 200,000 clones, with around 90% appearing a single time and over 2% taken by the ten largest. The material sequenced was peripheral blood. Receptors were obtained from a man aged 45 to 65 who had recovered from COVID-19.

The V gene is TRBV5-1, the J gene TRBJ2-1; 7 positions agree with TRBD2. The ends lost 3 bases at V and 0 bases at J; junction bases unmatched: 9. The germline CDR1 and CDR2 sequences are SGHRS and YFSETQ. This CDR3 has 17 residues. The CDR3 nucleotides read TGCGCCAGCAGCTGGGACGGACCTAGCGGCTCCTACAATGAGCAGTTCTTC. As protein: CASSWDGPSGSYNEQFF.

Written as DNA, the CDR3 is TGTGCCAGCAGCTTACGGGGGATGAACACTGAAGCTTTCTTT. This encodes CASSLRGMNTEAFF. The chain links TRBV5-5 to TRBJ1-1; the D gene is possibly TRBD1 (5 bases). The CDR3 runs to 14 residues. The germline gives CDR1 SGHKS, CDR2 YYEKEE (reference sequence). The V end lost 2 bases, the J end lost 0 bases, and 8 bases lay between the germline ends. The entire variable domain, with the rest obtained from reference TRBV5-5 and TRBJ1-1, is as follows: DAGVTQSPTHLIKTRGQQVTLRCSPISGHKSVSWYQQVLGQGPQFIFQYYEKEERGRGNFPDRFSARQFPNYSSELNVNALLLGDSALYLCASSLRGMNTEAFFGQGTRLTVV.

The V gene is TRBV7-2, the J gene TRBJ1-1, with D perhaps TRBD1 (5 bases). The CDR3 is 17 residues long. The germline gives CDR1 SGHTA, CDR2 FQGNSA. V gave up 1 base and J gave up 4 bases, with 19 bases separating them. The CDR3 reads CASSLVGGQGRATEAFF. Here the CDR3 DNA reads TGTGCCAGCAGCTTAGTCGGTGGGCAGGGAAGAGCCACTGAAGCTTTCTTT.

The chain is built from TRBV7-9 and TRBJ1-2; tentatively, D is TRBD1 (6 bases). Germline V CDR1 and CDR2: SEHNR, FQNEAQ (reference sequence). With 2 bases removed from V and 4 bases from J, the gap between germline ends came to 14 bases. This CDR3 spans 15 amino acids. The CDR3 reads CASSLSGGASYGYTF. CDR3 DNA sequence: TGTGCCAGCAGCTTAAGTGGGGGCGCAAGCTATGGCTACACCTTC.

The rearrangement uses TRBV6-5 and TRBJ2-7; D might be TRBD1 (5 bases). The CDR3 covers 12 residues. CDR1 and CDR2 (germline): MNHEY, SVGAGI. V was clipped by 5 bases and J by 6 bases, with 11 bases between them. Here the CDR3 reads CASSNGQGEQYF. CDR3 DNA: TGTGCCAGCAGTAACGGACAAGGCGAGCAGTACTTC.